Listed below are T cell receptor beta chains from one sample, sequenced in a study of read filtering for tumor transcriptome and immune sequencing. TCRdb independently ran MiXCR on the reads; one entry per CDR3 protein. The sample has some 120,000 distinct CDR3 sequences, 10% to 15% seen once. Sequences were obtained from a population of CD138-negative cells sorted from bone marrow. The receptors were gathered from a donor over 35 with multiple myeloma. Each CDR3 is given with its conserved first and last residue. The order of the fields is D gene, V gene, clone size, J gene, CDR3 protein, CDR3 DNA. The D gene is left open where the match is weak. For some rows the clone size is stated as once, few or many, or as a class when expanded; others skip it.

TRBD1	TRBV7-2	-	TRBJ1-5	CASSPPGGQGAQPQHF	TGTGCCAGCAGCCCTCCCGGGGGACAGGGGGCTCAGCCCCAGCATTTT
-	TRBV3-1	few	TRBJ1-5	CASSRGGGWGSNQPQHF	TGTGCCAGCAGCCGAGGAGGTGGGTGGGGGAGCAATCAGCCCCAGCATTTT
-	TRBV5-1	many	TRBJ2-5	CASSSGGQIQETQYF	TGCGCCAGCAGCTCGGGGGGACAGATCCAAGAGACCCAGTACTTC
TRBD2	TRBV7-7	medium-sized	TRBJ2-3	CASSLGGGGRATDTQYF	TGTGCCAGCAGCTTGGGTGGTGGCGGGAGGGCTACAGATACGCAGTATTTT
-	TRBV2	many	TRBJ2-5	CASRRDPRETQYF	TGTGCCAGCAGGAGAGACCCTCGGGAGACCCAGTACTTC
-	TRBV6-5	many	TRBJ1-4	CASSDSGQKLFF	TGTGCCAGCAGCGACAGCGGGCAGAAACTGTTTTTT
-	TRBV29-1	many	TRBJ2-1	CSAAGTVYNEQFF	TGCAGCGCCGCCGGGACGGTGTACAATGAGCAGTTCTTC
-	TRBV11-2	many	TRBJ2-1	CASSSPRRAREQFF	TGTGCCAGCAGCTCCCCACGTAGGGCGCGAGAGCAGTTCTTC
TRBD2	TRBV29-1	-	TRBJ2-5	CSAEREEETQYF	TGCAGCGCCGAGCGGGAAGAAGAGACCCAGTACTTC
TRBD1	TRBV5-1	many	TRBJ1-6	CASSLDGTGDNSPLHF	TGCGCCAGCAGCTTGGACGGGACAGGAGATAATTCACCCCTCCACTTT
-	TRBV3-1	-	TRBJ1-1	CASTGELGEAFF	TGTGCCAGCACGGGAGAGCTGGGGGAAGCTTTCTTT
TRBD1	TRBV28	many	TRBJ2-7	CASRRQGPYEQYF	TGTGCCAGCAGGCGACAGGGGCCCTACGAGCAGTACTTC
-	TRBV11-2	many	TRBJ2-1	CASSLVSPPGGQFF	TGTGCCAGCAGCTTAGTTTCCCCACCCGGGGGGCAGTTCTTC
-	TRBV6-6	many	TRBJ2-5	CASSYSQETQYF	TGTGCCAGCAGTTACTCCCAAGAGACCCAGTACTTC
-	TRBV15	many	TRBJ1-1	CATSSEQGSRAFF	TGTGCCACCAGCAGTGAACAGGGTTCGAGAGCTTTCTTT
TRBD2	TRBV20-1	many	TRBJ2-1	CSAKSLAGPLYNEQFF	TGCAGTGCTAAAAGCCTAGCGGGTCCATTATACAATGAGCAGTTCTTC
-	TRBV18	many	TRBJ2-1	CASSLEPQGGSYNEQFF	TGTGCCAGCTCACTAGAACCACAGGGTGGCTCCTACAATGAGCAGTTCTTC
-	TRBV11-2	many	TRBJ2-3	CASSSGPRGTDTQYF	TGTGCCAGCAGCTCCGGGCCCAGGGGAACAGATACGCAGTATTTT
TRBD2	TRBV19	many	TRBJ2-3	CATLGGGHPSTDTQYF	TGTGCCACCCTCGGGGGGGGGCACCCTAGCACAGATACGCAGTATTTT
TRBD2	TRBV19	many	TRBJ2-1	CASSIAGSQRGVNEQFF	TGTGCCAGTAGTATCGCAGGTTCCCAGCGGGGGGTCAATGAGCAGTTCTTC